This TCR beta chain is drawn from a study of blood T cell repertoires in COVID-19. Using immunoSEQ multiplex PCR, the repertoire was profiled, and TCRdb retains in-frame clones only, with some absent. The repertoire includes some 200,000 clones, 70% to 85% of them detected once, and about 7.8% sits in the top ten. This TCR derives from a woman of 80 years or more with COVID-19, enrolled during active disease. The specimen was peripheral blood.

CDR3 DNA sequence: TGTGCCAGCAGCCAGTTTGGGGGGACCAATTCACCCCTCCACTTT. Translating it yields CASSQFGGTNSPLHF. The V gene is TRBV3-1 (or the pseudogene TRBV3-2), the J gene TRBJ1-6; D is perhaps TRBD1 (5 bases). Deletions cut 3 bases from V and 7 bases from J, with 13 bases between. Looked up from germline, CDR1 is LGHDT and CDR2 is YNNKEL (reference sequence). The CDR3 extends over 15 amino acids.